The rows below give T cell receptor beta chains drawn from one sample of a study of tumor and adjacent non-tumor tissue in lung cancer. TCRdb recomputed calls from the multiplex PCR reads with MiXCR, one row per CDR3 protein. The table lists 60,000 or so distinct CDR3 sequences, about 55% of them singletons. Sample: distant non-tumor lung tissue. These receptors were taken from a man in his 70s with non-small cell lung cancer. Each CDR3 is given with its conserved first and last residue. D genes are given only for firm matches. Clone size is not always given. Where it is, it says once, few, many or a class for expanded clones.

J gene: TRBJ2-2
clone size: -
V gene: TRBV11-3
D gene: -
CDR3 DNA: TGTGCCACTTCAGCCGGGGCCACCGGGGAGCTGTTTTTT
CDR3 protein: CATSAGATGELFF

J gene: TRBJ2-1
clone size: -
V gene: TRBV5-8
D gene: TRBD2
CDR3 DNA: TGTGCCAGCAGCTTGTTAGCGGGGGGCTCCGGTGAGCAGTTCTTC
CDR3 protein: CASSLLAGGSGEQFF

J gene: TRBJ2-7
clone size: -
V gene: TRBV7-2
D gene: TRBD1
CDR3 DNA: TGTGCCAGCAACCAGATGGGACAGGCCTACGAGCAGCACTTC
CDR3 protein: CASNQMGQAYEQHF

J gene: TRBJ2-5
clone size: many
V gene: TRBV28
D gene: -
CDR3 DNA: TGTGCCAGCAGTTCCCGCCCCCCCAGGGAGACCCAGTACTTC
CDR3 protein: CASSSRPPRETQYF

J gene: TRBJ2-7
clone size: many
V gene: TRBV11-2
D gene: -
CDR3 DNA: TGTGCCAGCAGCTTATATGTAGGAGGAATCTCCTACGAGCAGTACTTC
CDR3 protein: CASSLYVGGISYEQYF

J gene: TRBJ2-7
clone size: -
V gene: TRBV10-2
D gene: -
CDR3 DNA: TGCGCCAGCAGTGTTACGACAGGTGCCGAGCAGTATTTC
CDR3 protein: CASSVTTGAEQYF

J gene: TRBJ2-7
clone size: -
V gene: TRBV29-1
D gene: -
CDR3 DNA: TGCAGCGTTTGGGTGGCCTGCAAGCAGTACTTC
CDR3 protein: CSVWVACKQYF

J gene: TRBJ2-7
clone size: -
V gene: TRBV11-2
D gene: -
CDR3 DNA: TGTGCTAGCAGCTCCCGAGAGGAACGGTACTTC
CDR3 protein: CASSSREERYF

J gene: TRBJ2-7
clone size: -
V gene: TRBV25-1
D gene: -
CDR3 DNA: TGTGCCAGCAGTCCCCCGCGCCCATATATCTGCGAGCAGTACTTC
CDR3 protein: CASSPPRPYICEQYF

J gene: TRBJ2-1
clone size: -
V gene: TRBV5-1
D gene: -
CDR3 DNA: TGCGCCAGCAGCTTCGGATTAGCAGCATACAATGAGCAGTTCTTC
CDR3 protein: CASSFGLAAYNEQFF

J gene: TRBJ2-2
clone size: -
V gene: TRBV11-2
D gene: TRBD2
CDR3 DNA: TGCGCCAACAGCTTACTAGCGGCGAACACCGGGGAGCTGTTTTTT
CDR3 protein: CANSLLAANTGELFF

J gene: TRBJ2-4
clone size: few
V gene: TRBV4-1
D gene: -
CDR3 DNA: TGTGCCGGCAGCCAAGGTCCTACCACAGTAGCGGAAAACATTCAGTACTTC
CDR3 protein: CAGSQGPTTVAENIQYF

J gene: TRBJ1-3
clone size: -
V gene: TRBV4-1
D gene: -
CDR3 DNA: TGCGCCAGCAGCCGAGTATACCCAAACTCTGGAAACACCATATATTTT
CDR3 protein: CASSRVYPNSGNTIYF

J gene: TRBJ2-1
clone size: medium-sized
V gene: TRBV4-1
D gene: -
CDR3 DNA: TGCGCCAGCAGCCAAGATCGGAAGTCCTACAATGAGCAGTTCTTC
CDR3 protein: CASSQDRKSYNEQFF

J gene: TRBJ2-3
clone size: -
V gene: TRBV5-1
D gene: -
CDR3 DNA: TGCGCCAGCAGCTTGGCGGCAGATACGCAGTATTTT
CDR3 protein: CASSLAADTQYF

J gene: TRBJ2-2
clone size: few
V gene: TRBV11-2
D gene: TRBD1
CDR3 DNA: TGTACCAGCAGCCTACAGGGGACGTTGTTCTCCGGGGAGCTGTTTTTC
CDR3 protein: CTSSLQGTLFSGELFF

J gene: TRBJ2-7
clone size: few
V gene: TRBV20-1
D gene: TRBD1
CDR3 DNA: TGCAGTGCGAGACAACCGGGACAGGGCTACGAGCAGTACTTC
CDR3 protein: CSARQPGQGYEQYF

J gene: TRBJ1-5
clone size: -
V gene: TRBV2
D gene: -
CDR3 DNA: TGTGACAGCAGTTTTCATCCCGGGACCACATCGGGTCAGCCCCAGCATTTT
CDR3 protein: CDSSFHPGTTSGQPQHF

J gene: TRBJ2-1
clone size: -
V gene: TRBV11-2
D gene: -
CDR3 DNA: TGCGCCAGCGGCTTCGTAGGAGGTAATGAGCAGTTCTTC
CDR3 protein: CASGFVGGNEQFF

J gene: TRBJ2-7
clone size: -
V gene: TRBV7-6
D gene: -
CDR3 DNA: TGTGCCAGCAGCTCAACAGGGAAGAGGGGCTACGAGCAGTACTTC
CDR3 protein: CASSSTGKRGYEQYF

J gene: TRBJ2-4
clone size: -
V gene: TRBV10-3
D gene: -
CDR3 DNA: TGTGCCATCAGTGAACGTGCGCGGAACATTCAGTACTTC
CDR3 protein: CAISERARNIQYF

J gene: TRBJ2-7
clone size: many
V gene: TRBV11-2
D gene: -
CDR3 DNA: TGTGCCAGCAGCGCCGGGAGTTGGGAATACGAGCAGTACTTC
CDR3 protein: CASSAGSWEYEQYF

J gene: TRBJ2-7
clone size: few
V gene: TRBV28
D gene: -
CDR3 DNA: TGTGCCAGCAGGGGTCCTCTCTACGAGCAGTACTTC
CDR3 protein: CASRGPLYEQYF

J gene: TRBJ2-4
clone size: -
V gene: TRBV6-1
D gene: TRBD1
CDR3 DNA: TGTGCCAGCAGTGAAGCTCTGGGGGCAGGGGGCGCGAGAAACATTCAGTACTTC
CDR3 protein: CASSEALGAGGARNIQYF

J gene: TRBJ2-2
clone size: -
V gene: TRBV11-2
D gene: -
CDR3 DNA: TGTGCCAGTAGCATAGATCGACTAGTCTCAGCCAGGGAGCTGTTTTTT
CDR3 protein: CASSIDRLVSARELFF

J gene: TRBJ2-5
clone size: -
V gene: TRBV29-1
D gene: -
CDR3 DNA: TGCAGAGTAGCTGACAGGTACCAAGAGACTCAGTATTTC
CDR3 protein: CRVADRYQETQYF

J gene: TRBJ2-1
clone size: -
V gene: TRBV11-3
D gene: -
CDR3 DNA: TGTGCCAGCAGCCCCGGGAAAGGACCCGGGAATGAGCAGTTCTTC
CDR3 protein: CASSPGKGPGNEQFF

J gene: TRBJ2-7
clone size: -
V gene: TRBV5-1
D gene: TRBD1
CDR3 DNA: TGCGCCAGTAGCTCCCGGACAGGGGCCTACGAGCAGTGCTTC
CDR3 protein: CASSSRTGAYEQCF

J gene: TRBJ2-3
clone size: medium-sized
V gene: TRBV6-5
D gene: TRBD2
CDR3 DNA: TGTGCCAGCAGGTCACTAGCGGGAGAGACAGATACGCAGTATTTT
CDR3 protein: CASRSLAGETDTQYF

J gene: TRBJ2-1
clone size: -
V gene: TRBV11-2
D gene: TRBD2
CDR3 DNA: TGTGTCAGCAGCTACCGGCCGACCGGGACTAGCGAGGATAATGAGCAGTTCTTC
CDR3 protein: CVSSYRPTGTSEDNEQFF

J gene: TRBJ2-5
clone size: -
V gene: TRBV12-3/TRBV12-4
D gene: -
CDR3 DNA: TGTGCCAGAAGTACGATGCACCGCTCTGAGACCCAGTACTTC
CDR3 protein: CARSTMHRSETQYF

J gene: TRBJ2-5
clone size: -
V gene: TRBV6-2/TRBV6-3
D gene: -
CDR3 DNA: TGTGCCAGCATGGACGTCCAAGAGACCCAGTACTTC
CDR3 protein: CASMDVQETQYF

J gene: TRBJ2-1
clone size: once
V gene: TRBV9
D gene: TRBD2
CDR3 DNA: TGTGCCAGCAGCAGGACTAGCGGGGGTTCCCAGCAGTTCTTC
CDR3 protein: CASSRTSGGSQQFF